This T cell receptor beta chain was captured in a study of T cells in Graves' hyperthyroidism and ophthalmopathy (dated by TCRdb to between 2017 and 2020). Some background on the complete study: Peripheral blood samples were taken at initial diagnosis, before any treatment was given. In about six Graves' hyperthyroidism patients, the study also compared T-cell repertoires from thyroid tissue with T-cell repertoires from blood. TCR Vbeta CDR3 sequencing of 130 to 150 peripheral blood samples (under 45 ophthalmopathy, around 80 hyperthyroidism and approximately 17 progressor patients) is reported in the paper. An independent validation cohort of some 18 hyperthyroidism patients and 17 patients who later progressed to ophthalmopathy tested prospective prediction of ophthalmopathy. The approximately 90 discovery patients were divided at random into training and test sets in a 7:3 ratio. Following sampling, methimazole starting at 30 mg daily was given to hyperthyroidism patients, and high-dose intravenous methylprednisolone was given to ophthalmopathy patients. To identify TCR V-J signatures that set the groups apart, the researchers used a discovery cohort of 100 patients, made up of 43 with Graves' ophthalmopathy and 55 to 65 with stable Graves' hyperthyroidism. Study-wide conclusions, independent of this receptor: Sample size was not statistically predetermined, and investigators were not blinded to group allocation. Most expanded thyroid clonotypes (frequency above 0.001) were also detected in blood, suggesting blood repertoires may reflect thyroid immune responses. In validation, the model predicted progression to ophthalmopathy with 60% to 71% sensitivity and approximately 78% specificity, a median of 6.5 months before onset. A 13 V-J signature model separated ophthalmopathy from stable hyperthyroidism, with 87.88% sensitivity and 81.08% specificity in cross-validation and 80%/75% in testing.

This clonotype came up once. Its antigen is currently not known. No base qualities exist here, and no much larger clone lies one base off it. One read alone is weak evidence. The TCR beta CDR3 regions were amplified from the RNA transcripts. For the first round of RT-PCR on the TCR CDR3, the HTBI primer set was used together with the Qiagen OneStep RT-PCR kit. Libraries were constructed in a second round of multiplex PCR, after which size selection and purification were carried out. Sequencing of the libraries was done on an Illumina HiSeq2000 using paired-end 100 bp reads. On the study's bioinformatics: SOAPnuke was used to process the raw data, with reads discarded if the reads contained adapters or uncalled bases, had a mean Phred below 15, or lacked an exact constant-primer or identifier match. High-quality paired reads were merged using COPE v1.2.5, and each unique nucleotide sequence was defined as a clonotype. Clonotypes were aligned to IMGT TRBV, TRBD and TRBJ reference segments using MiTCR v1.1. Only V-J combinations with frequency above 0.0001, covering about 99% of repertoires, were analysed. A TCS score was defined as the ratio between F50 (clonal expansion) and ExV (chaos), using BLOSUM62-based TCRdist between CDR3 peptides within each V-J. Welch's t-statistics and random forest reduced 500 to 650 V-J features to 13, which were used in a naive Bayes classifier (R e1071). TCRdb cleaned the public reads at Q25 with fastp, built clones with MiXCR and kept in-frame beta chains. Merged by CDR3 protein, the rows form single entries marked with the most common genes and DNA. In this record, the V and J calls reflect TCRdb's handling and not the investigators' own analysis. The sample yields 240,000 or so distinct CDR3 sequences; around 15% were counted once. The ten largest make up more than 25% of the sample.

The CDR3 numbers 15 residues from cysteine through phenylalanine. The CDR3 DNA has 45 bases and is translated from base 1. CDR1 and CDR2 are drawn from the germline V gene: SGHAT, FQNNGV. At the junction V is shortened by 4 bases and J by 5 bases; bases outside the gene matches: 8. Ophthalmopathy patients had moderately to severely active disease, Clinical Activity Score of at least 3, NOSPECS grade of at least 4, and duration under 3 months. Patients with uncontrolled infections, other autoimmune diseases, pregnancy or lactation were excluded. Clinical symptoms, serum thyroxine and TRAb, thyroid ultrasound, and orbital computed tomography formed the basis for the diagnoses. Ficoll-Paque density gradient centrifugation was used to isolate PBMCs from 8 to 10 ml of fresh peripheral blood. Trizol reagent was used to extract total RNA, and RNA quality was then checked on an Agilent 2100 Bioanalyzer.

This TCR came from a woman between 18 and 30 years old with Graves' ophthalmopathy. Sequenced: blood. Here the chain combines TRBV11-2 and TRBJ2-5; TRBD1 aligns with 9 central bases. The sequenced DNA: TGTGCCAGCAGCTCCTGGGACAGGGCCCGGGAGACCCAGTACTTC. Protein translation: CASSSWDRARETQYF.